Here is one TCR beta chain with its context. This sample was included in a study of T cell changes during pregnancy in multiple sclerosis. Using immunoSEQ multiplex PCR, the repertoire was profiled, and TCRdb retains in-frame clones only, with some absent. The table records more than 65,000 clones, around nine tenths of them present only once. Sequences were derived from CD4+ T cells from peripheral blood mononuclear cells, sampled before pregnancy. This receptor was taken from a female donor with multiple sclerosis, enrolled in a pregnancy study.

CDR3 protein: CASSFRDSEKLFF. The CDR3 DNA follows: TGTGCCAGCAGTTTCAGGGACAGCGAAAAACTGTTTTTT. This rearrangement joins TRBV27 to TRBJ1-4; 7 nucleotides match TRBD1. CDR3 size: 13 residues. In germline, CDR1 is MNHEY, CDR2 SMNVEV (reference sequence). V shed 3 bases, J shed 8 bases, and the junction held 3 bases outside the gene matches.